These 19 T cell receptor beta chains originate from one sample sequenced in a study of T cells in Graves' hyperthyroidism and ophthalmopathy. Researchers took RNA transcripts and amplified the TCR beta CDR3 regions from them. Initially, a first-round RT-PCR of the TCR CDR3 employed the HTBI primer set. TCRdb called the multiplex PCR reads again in MiXCR, with one record for every CDR3 protein. The profile covers 300,000 or so distinct CDR3 sequences, with 15% to 20% appearing a single time and around 54% taken by the ten largest. Source material: blood. These receptors all come from a woman aged 45-65 years with Graves' hyperthyroidism.

The chain combines TRBV29-1 with TRBJ2-3; the match to TRBD2 covers 13 bases. CDR1 is SQVTM, CDR2 ANQGSEA, per germline. The trim removed 4 bases at V and 6 bases at J, leaving 1 base unmatched. There are 13 residues in the CDR3. CDR3 DNA: TGCAGCGTTGGGACTAGCGGGAGTGATACGCAGTATTTT. As protein: CSVGTSGSDTQYF.

The chain employs TRBV29-1 and TRBJ2-7; 8 nucleotides align to TRBD1. The CDR3 sequence is 17 residues long. Trimming took 0 bases from V and 3 from J; bases not matched to a gene: 13. CDR1 and CDR2 from the germline V gene are SQVTM and ANQGSEA. The CDR3 DNA reads TGCAGCGTTGAAGAGGCAGGGGGCGGCAGCCTTTACTACGAGCAGTACTTC. Encoded protein: CSVEEAGGGSLYYEQYF.

This clonotype appeared a few times. V usage is TRBV20-1 and J usage is TRBJ2-2; 9 bases fit TRBD2. Trimming removed 3 bases from V and 7 bases from J; junction bases left unmatched: 12. The length of the CDR3 is 16 residues. Germline loops: CDR1 DFQATT, CDR2 SNEGSKA (reference sequence). CDR3 sequence: CSASPLAGFESGELFF. CDR3 DNA sequence: TGCAGTGCTAGTCCCCTAGCGGGGTTTGAGAGCGGGGAGCTGTTTTTT.

This clonotype was found a few times. The chain carries TRBV4-2 and TRBJ1-4, with D perhaps TRBD1 (5 bases). Germline V CDR1 and CDR2: LGHNA, YNFKEQ. This CDR3 has 18 residues. Between the trimmed V and J ends, which lost 0 bases and 7 bases, there was a span of 21 bases. Here the CDR3 DNA reads TGTGCCAGCAGCCAAGAGGCCCCCGGGGGAGTGTTGAGTGAAAAACTGTTTTTT. Its protein is CASSQEAPGGVLSEKLFF.

This clonotype showed up just a few times. A much larger clone lies one base from this, so it may be a read error. This rearrangement joins TRBV3-1 to TRBJ2-5; D is ambiguous. The CDR3 is 13 residues long. Germline values: CDR1 LGHDT, CDR2 YNNKEL (reference sequence). The CDR3: CASSLWRQEAQYF. Written as DNA, the CDR3 is TGTGCCAGCAGCCTTTGGCGTCAAGAGGCCCAGTACTTC.

This clonotype was observed many times. The J gene is TRBJ2-1, the V gene TRBV10-3; D gene uncertain. Trimming stripped 3 bases from V and 0 bases from J, with 15 bases between. The CDR3 totals 17 residues. Germline V CDR1 and CDR2: ENHRY, SYGVKD. The chain's CDR3 is CAISDAGYKSSYNEQFF. CDR3 sequence (DNA): TGTGCCATCAGTGACGCAGGCTACAAGAGCTCCTACAATGAGCAGTTCTTC.

This clonotype was seen only a few times. The chain employs TRBV11-2 and TRBJ1-6; D not certain. Germline assignment: CDR1 SGHAT and CDR2 FQNNGV. Trimming stripped 5 bases from V and 6 bases from J, with 11 bases between. There are 14 residues in the CDR3. The DNA of the CDR3 is TGTGCCAGCAGCCCGCAGGACCTTAATTCACCCCTCCACTTT. It encodes CASSPQDLNSPLHF.

This clonotype was seen a handful of times. The chain has TRBV29-1 and TRBJ2-2; the D is unclear. The CDR3 runs 13 residues. Deletions cut 2 bases from V and 7 bases from J, with 11 bases between. CDR1 and CDR2 from the germline V gene are SQVTM and ANQGSEA. CDR3 in amino acids: CSVELSGRGELFF. The DNA for the CDR3 is TGCAGCGTTGAACTAAGTGGACGCGGGGAGCTGTTTTTT.

This clonotype showed up many times. J is TRBJ2-5 and V is TRBV11-1, with TRBD2 matching 8 bases. Germline V CDR1 and CDR2: SGHAT, FQDESV (reference sequence). The CDR3 length is 18 residues. J was trimmed by 5 bases and V by 5 bases; bases with no gene match: 19. The CDR3: CASSGRQSFSTGGETQYF. As DNA, the CDR3 is TGTGCCAGCAGCGGTAGACAATCCTTCTCGACGGGAGGGGAGACCCAGTACTTC.

This chain uses TRBV2 with TRBJ2-7; 7 positions agree with TRBD1. V trimming: 6 bases; J trimming: 6 bases; junction bases outside the gene matches: 5. The CDR3 runs 12 residues. CDR1 and CDR2 (germline): SNHLY, FYNNEI. The CDR3 sequence is CASRETGLEQYF. The CDR3, as DNA: TGTGCCAGCAGGGAGACAGGGCTCGAGCAGTACTTC.

This clonotype turned up a few times. The chain carries TRBV6-5 and TRBJ2-5, with 7 bases lining up with TRBD1. Germline V gene data show CDR1 as MNHEY and CDR2 as SVGAGI. Trimming removed 0 bases from V and 2 bases from J; junction bases left unmatched: 3. CDR3 length equals 15 residues. The CDR3 nucleotides are TGTGCCAGCAGTTACTCCGACAGGGCTCAAGAGACCCAGTACTTC. Translated, it gives CASSYSDRAQETQYF.

A remark on this clonotype: The junction differs from germline at one of its ends, possibly a read error. The V and J genes are TRBV11-2 and TRBJ2-7, with a weak D call TRBD1 (6 bases). The CDR3 sequence is 16 residues long. Germline V gene lookup returns CDR1 SGHAT and CDR2 FQNNGV. CDR3 residues: CASSLGLAGAGYEQYF. DNA of the CDR3: TGCGCCAGCAGCTTGGGGTTGGCAGGGGCTGGGTACGAGCAGTACTTC.

This clonotype was seen only a few times. A much larger clone lies a single base off, so this may be a read error. The chain links TRBV6-2 or TRBV6-3 to TRBJ2-7, with TRBD2 matching 11 bases. Germline V gives CDR1 MNHEY, CDR2 SVGEGT. The CDR3 runs to 18 residues. J lost 2 bases, V lost 5 bases, and 14 bases had no gene match. The CDR3 DNA follows: TGTGCCAGCAGTGTTATCCCCTCGGGACTAGCGGAAACCTACGAGCAGTACTTC. The encoded protein is CASSVIPSGLAETYEQYF.

The V gene is TRBV28, the J gene TRBJ2-2; 8 bases map to TRBD1. The ends lost 6 bases at V and 6 bases at J; junction bases unmatched: 9. This CDR3 has 15 residues. CDR1 and CDR2 from the germline V gene are MDHEN and SYDVKM. CDR3 DNA sequence: TGTGCCAGCAGCGGGACAGGCCCTTTGGCCGGGGAGCTGTTTTTT. Translated, it gives CASSGTGPLAGELFF.

In this sample, this clonotype turned up many times. The rearrangement joins TRBV18 to TRBJ2-1; TRBD2 might be the D (5 bases). This CDR3 contains 14 residues. Looked up from germline, CDR1 is KGHSH and CDR2 is LQKENI. The germline V and J ends were trimmed by 3 bases and 4 bases, with 10 bases remaining between them. CDR3 in amino acids: CASSPEGRYNEQFF. DNA of the CDR3: TGTGCCAGCTCACCCGAGGGTCGGTACAATGAGCAGTTCTTC.

In the case of this clonotype: This may be a read error, as it is one base from a much larger clone. The V and J genes are TRBV24-1 and TRBJ1-2; TRBD1 aligns across 7 bases. The CDR3 is 13 residues long. Unmatched junction bases numbered 8, after V lost 8 bases and J lost 6 bases. Germline V gene lookup returns CDR1 KGHDR and CDR2 SFDVKD. The CDR3 sequence is CATKGSGGNGYTF. In nucleotides, the CDR3 is TGTGCCACCAAAGGCTCAGGGGGGAATGGCTACACCTTC.

This clonotype was detected many times. J is TRBJ2-1 and V is TRBV5-1; 11 nucleotides align to TRBD2. The ends lost 2 bases at V and 8 bases at J; junction bases unmatched: 6. The CDR3 totals 15 residues. Germline CDR1 reads SGHRS; CDR2 reads YFSETQ. The chain's CDR3 is CASSLLAGVGDEQFF. CDR3 DNA: TGCGCCAGCAGCTTACTAGCGGGGGTCGGCGATGAGCAGTTCTTC.

The CDR3, as DNA: TGTGCCAGCAGTTGGTATCGGGGGTCAGAGACCCAGTACTTC. It specifies CASSWYRGSETQYF. The chain employs TRBV6-1 and TRBJ2-5; perhaps TRBD2 as D (6 bases). The CDR3 contains 14 residues. V lost 5 bases and J lost 4, with 14 bases in between. Germline V gene sequence: CDR1 MNHNS, CDR2 SASEGT.

This clonotype occurred many times. This sequence joins TRBV6-2 or TRBV6-3 and TRBJ2-3; TRBD2 matches 11 bases. Trimming cost V 4 bases and J 0 bases; bases outside gene matches: 9. The V gene's germline CDR1 is MNHEY and CDR2 SVGEGT. This CDR3 comprises 18 residues. CDR3 region: CASSFSSRLAGSTDTQYF. The CDR3 DNA follows: TGTGCCAGCAGTTTCTCTTCCCGACTAGCGGGGAGCACAGATACGCAGTATTTT.